This TCR beta chain is drawn from a study of cytomegalovirus exposure and HLA in healthy donors. V lost 5 bases and J lost 2, with 9 bases in between. This CDR3 region has 13 residues. The germline CDR1 and CDR2 sequences are KGHSH and LQKENI. TCRdb's copy holds only in-frame clones and misses some; the assay was immunoSEQ multiplex PCR. The data contain approximately 60,000 clones, under 95% of them seen just once; the ten biggest clones take up about 1.2%. This clone has a single count. The TCR sequence derives from a woman aged 18-29 years in good health and CMV-seronegative. Material for sequencing was PBMCs. V is TRBV18 and J is TRBJ2-5; TRBD1 is a possible D gene (5 bases). CDR3 residues: CASSAQGQETQYF. CDR3 coding DNA: TGTGCCAGCTCAGCTCAGGGACAAGAGACCCAGTACTTC.